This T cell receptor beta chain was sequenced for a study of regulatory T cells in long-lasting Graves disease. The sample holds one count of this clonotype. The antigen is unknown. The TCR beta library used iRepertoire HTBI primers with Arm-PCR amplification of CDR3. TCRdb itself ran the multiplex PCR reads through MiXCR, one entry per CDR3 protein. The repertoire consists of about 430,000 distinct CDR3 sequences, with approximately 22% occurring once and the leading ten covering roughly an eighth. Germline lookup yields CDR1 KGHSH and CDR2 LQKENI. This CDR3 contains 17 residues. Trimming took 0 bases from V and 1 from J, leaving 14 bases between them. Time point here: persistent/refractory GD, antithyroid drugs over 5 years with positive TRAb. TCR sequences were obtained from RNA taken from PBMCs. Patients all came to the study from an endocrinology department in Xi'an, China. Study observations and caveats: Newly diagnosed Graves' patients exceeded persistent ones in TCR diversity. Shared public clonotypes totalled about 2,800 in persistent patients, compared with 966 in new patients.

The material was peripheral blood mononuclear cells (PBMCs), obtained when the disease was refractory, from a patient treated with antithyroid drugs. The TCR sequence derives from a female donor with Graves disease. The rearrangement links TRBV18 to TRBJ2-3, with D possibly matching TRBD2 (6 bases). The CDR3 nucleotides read TGTGCCAGCTCACCACCCTCCGTAGGGGAGGGCACAGATACGCAGTATTTT. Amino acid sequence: CASSPPSVGEGTDTQYF.